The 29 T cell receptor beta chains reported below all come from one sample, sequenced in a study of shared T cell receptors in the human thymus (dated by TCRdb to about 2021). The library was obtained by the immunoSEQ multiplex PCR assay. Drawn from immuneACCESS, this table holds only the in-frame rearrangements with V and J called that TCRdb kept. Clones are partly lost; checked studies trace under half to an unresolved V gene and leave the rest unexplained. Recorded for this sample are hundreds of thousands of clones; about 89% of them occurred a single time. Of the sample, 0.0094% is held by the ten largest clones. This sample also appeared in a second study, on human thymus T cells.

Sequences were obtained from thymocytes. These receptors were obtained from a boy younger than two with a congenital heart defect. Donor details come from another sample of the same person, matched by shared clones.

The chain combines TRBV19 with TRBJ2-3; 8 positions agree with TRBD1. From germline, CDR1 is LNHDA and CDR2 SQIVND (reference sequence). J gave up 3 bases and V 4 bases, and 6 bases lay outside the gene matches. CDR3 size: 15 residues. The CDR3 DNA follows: TGTGCCAGTAGTAAGCAGGGGGCTTGGACAGATACGCAGTATTTT. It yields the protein CASSKQGAWTDTQYF.

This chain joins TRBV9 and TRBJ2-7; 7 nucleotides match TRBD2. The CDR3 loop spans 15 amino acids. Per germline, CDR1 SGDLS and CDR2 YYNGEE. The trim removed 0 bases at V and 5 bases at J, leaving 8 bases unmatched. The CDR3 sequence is CASSVVPAGVDEQYF. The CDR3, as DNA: TGTGCCAGCAGCGTAGTTCCTGCGGGAGTGGACGAGCAGTACTTC.

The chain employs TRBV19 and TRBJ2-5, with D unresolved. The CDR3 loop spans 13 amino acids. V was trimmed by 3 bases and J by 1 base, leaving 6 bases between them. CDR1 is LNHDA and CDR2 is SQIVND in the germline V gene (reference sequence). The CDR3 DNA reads TGTGCCAGTAGTATCGATAGCCAAGAGACCCAGTACTTC. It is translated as CASSIDSQETQYF.

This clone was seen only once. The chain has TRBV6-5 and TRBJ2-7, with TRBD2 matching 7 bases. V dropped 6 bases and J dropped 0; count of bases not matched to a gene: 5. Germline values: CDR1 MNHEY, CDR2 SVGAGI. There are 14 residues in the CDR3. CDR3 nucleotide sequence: TGTGCCAGCAGGAGAGCGGGAACCTCCTACGAGCAGTACTTC. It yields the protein CASRRAGTSYEQYF.

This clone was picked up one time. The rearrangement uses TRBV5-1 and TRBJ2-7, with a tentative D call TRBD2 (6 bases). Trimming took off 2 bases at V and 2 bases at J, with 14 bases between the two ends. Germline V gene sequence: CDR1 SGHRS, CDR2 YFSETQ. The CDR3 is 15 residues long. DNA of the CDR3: TGCGCCAGCAGCTTCATAGCGGACCCTCCCTACGAGCAGTACTTC. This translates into CASSFIADPPYEQYF.

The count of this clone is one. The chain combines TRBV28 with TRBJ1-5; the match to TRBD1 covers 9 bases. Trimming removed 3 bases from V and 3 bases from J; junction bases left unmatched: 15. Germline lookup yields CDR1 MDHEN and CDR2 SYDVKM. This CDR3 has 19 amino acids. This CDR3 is CASSLLGGTGIPVNQPQHF. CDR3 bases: TGTGCCAGCAGTTTGTTAGGGGGGACAGGGATTCCCGTCAATCAGCCCCAGCATTTT.

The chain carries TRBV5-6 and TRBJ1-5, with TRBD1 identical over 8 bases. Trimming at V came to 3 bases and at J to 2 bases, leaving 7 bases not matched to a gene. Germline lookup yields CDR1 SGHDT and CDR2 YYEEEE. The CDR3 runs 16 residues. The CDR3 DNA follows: TGTGCCAGCAGCTCCCGCGAGGACAGGGGCAATCAGCCCCAGCATTTT. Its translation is CASSSREDRGNQPQHF.

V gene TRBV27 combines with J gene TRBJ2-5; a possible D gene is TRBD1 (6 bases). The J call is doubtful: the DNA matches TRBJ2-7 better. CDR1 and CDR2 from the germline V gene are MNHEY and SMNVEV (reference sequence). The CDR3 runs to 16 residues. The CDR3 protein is CASKGGRNWDRYEQYF. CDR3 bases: TGTGCCAGCAAAGGGGGTCGTAACTGGGATCGGTACGAGCAGTACTTC.

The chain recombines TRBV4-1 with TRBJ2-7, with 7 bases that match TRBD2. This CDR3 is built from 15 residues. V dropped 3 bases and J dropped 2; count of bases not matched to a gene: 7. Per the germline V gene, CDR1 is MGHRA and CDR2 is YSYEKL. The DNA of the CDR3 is TGCGCCAGCAGCCATCATTCTGGACTAGCCTACGAGCAGTACTTC. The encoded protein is CASSHHSGLAYEQYF.

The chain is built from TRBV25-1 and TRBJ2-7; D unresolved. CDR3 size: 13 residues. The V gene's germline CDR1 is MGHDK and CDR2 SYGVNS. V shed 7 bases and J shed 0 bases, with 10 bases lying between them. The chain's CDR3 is CASTPQSSYEQYF. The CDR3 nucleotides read TGTGCCAGCACCCCACAGAGCTCCTACGAGCAGTACTTC.

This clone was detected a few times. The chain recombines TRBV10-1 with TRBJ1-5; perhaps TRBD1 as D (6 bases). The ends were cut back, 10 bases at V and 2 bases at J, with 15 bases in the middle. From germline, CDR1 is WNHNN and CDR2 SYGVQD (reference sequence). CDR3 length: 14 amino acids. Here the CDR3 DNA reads TGCGCCAACCCAACAGGGATTGGCAATCAGCCCCAGCATTTT. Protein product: CANPTGIGNQPQHF.

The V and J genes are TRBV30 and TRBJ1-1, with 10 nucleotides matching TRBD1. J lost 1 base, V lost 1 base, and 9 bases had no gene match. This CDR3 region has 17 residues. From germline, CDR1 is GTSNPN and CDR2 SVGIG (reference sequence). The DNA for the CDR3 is TGTGCCTGGAGTGGATACGGGACAGGGGTCGAGAACACTGAAGCTTTCTTT. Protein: CAWSGYGTGVENTEAFF.

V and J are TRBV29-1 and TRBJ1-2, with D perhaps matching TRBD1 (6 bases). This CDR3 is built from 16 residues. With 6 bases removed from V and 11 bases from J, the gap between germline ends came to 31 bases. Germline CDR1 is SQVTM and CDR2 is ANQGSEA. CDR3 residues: CSVGSVALLRDKSYTF. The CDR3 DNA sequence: TGCAGCGTCGGGTCGGTGGCCCTACTCCGGGACAAAAGTTACACCTTC. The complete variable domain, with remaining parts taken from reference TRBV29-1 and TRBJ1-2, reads SAVISQKPSRDICQRGTSLTIQCQVDSQVTMMFWYRQQPGQSLTLIATANQGSEATYESGFVIDKFPISRPNLTFSTLTVSNMSPEDSSIYLCSVGSVALLRDKSYTFGSGTRLTVV.

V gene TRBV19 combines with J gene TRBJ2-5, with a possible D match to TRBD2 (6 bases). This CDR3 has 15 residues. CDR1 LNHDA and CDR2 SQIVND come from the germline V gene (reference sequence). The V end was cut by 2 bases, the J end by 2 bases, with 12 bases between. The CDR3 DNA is TGTGCCAGTAGTATACCGGACGGGGGACAAGAGACCCAGTACTTC. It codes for CASSIPDGGQETQYF.

The CDR3 nucleotides read TGCAGCGTTTGTTTTCCAGGACTAGAGAGCTCTGGGGCCAACGTCCTGACTTTC. Translating it yields CSVCFPGLESSGANVLTF. This sequence joins TRBV29-1 and TRBJ2-6, with 7 bases matching TRBD2. The CDR3 spans 18 residues. J was trimmed by 0 bases and V by 5 bases; bases with no gene match: 13. CDR1 and CDR2 (germline): SQVTM, ANQGSEA.

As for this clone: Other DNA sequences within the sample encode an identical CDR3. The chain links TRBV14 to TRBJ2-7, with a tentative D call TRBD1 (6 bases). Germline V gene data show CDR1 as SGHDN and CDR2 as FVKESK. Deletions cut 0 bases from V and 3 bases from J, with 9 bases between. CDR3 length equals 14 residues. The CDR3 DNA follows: TGTGCCAGCAGCCAAGACACAGGGCGCTACGAGCAGTACTTC. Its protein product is CASSQDTGRYEQYF.

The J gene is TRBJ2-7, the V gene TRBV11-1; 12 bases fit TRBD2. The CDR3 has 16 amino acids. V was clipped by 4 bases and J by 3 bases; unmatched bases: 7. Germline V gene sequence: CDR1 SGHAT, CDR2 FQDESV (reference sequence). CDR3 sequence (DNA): TGTGCCAGCAGCTCGGAGTGGACTAGCGGGGTCTACGAGCAGTACTTC. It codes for CASSSEWTSGVYEQYF.

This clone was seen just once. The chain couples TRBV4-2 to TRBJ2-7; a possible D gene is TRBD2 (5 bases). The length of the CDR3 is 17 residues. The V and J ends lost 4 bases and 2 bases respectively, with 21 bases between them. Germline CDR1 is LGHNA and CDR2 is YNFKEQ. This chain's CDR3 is CASSRSIGSGFTYEQYF. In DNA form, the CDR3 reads TGTGCCAGCAGCCGATCGATAGGAAGCGGTTTCACCTACGAGCAGTACTTC.

The DNA of the CDR3 is TGTGCTGTCGCGACAGCCCTTACTACCTACACCTTC. It encodes CAVATALTTYTF. V and J are TRBV10-3 and TRBJ1-2, with D possibly matching TRBD1 (5 bases). The germline V gene encodes CDR1 ENHRY and CDR2 SYGVKD. The CDR3 has 12 residues.

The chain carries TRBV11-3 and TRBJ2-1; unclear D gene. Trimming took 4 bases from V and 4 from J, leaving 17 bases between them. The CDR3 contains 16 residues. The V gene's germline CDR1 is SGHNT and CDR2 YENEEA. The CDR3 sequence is CASSSRSQFEYNEQFF. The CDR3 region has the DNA TGTGCCAGCAGCTCCAGGTCGCAGTTCGAATACAATGAGCAGTTCTTC.

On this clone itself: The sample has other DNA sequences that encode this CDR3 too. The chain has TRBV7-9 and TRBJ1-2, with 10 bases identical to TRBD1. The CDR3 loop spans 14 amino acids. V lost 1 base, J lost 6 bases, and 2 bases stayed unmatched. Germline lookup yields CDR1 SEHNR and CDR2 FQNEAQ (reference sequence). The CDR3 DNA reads TGTGCCAGCAGCTTAGGACAGGGGGCGAATGGCTACACCTTC. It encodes CASSLGQGANGYTF. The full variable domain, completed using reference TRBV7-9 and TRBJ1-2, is DTGVSQNPRHKITKRGQNVTFRCDPISEHNRLYWYRQTLGQGPEFLTYFQNEAQLEKSRLLSDRFSAERPKGSFSTLEIQRTEQGDSAMYLCASSLGQGANGYTFGSGTRLTVV.

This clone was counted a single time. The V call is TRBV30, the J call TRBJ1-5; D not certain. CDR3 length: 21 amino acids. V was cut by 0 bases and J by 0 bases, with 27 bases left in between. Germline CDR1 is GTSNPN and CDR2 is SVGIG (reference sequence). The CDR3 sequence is CAWSVDDSAAEKTNSNQPQHF. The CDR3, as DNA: TGTGCCTGGAGTGTAGATGATTCAGCGGCCGAAAAAACCAATAGCAATCAGCCCCAGCATTTT.

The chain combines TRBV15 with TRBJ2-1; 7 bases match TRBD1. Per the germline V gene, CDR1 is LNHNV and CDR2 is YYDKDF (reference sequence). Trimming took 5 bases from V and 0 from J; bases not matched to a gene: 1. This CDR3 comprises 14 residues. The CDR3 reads CATSGDSSYNEQFF. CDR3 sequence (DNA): TGTGCCACCAGCGGGGACAGCTCCTACAATGAGCAGTTCTTC.

The CDR3 DNA sequence: TGTGCCAGCAGGTCTACCTACGAGCAGTACTTC. It yields the protein CASRSTYEQYF. This chain connects TRBV6-1 to TRBJ2-7, with no clear D. The CDR3 sequence is 11 residues long. Germline V CDR1 and CDR2: MNHNS, SASEGT. V gave up 6 bases and J gave up 2 bases, with 5 bases separating them.

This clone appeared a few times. CDR3 DNA sequence: TGTGCCAGCAGCCAAGTTCAGGGGGTGAACACTGAAGCTTTCTTT. As protein: CASSQVQGVNTEAFF. V is TRBV14 and J is TRBJ1-1; TRBD1 matches at 7 bases. Germline values: CDR1 SGHDN, CDR2 FVKESK. CDR3 size: 15 residues. V shed 1 base and J 0 bases; nucleotides not matched to a gene: 2.

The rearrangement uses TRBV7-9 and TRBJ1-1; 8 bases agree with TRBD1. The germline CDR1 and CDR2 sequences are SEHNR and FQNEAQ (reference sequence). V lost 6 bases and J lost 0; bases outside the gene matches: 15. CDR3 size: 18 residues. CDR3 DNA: TGTGCCAGCAGTAATCCTACCGGACAGGGTTCAATGAACACTGAAGCTTTCTTT. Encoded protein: CASSNPTGQGSMNTEAFF.

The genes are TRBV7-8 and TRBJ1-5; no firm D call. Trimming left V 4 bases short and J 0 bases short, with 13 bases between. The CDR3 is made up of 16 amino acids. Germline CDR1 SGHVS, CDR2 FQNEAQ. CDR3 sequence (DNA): TGTGCCAGCAGCTGCGAAAACAGTTATAGCAATCAGCCCCAGCATTTT. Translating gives CASSCENSYSNQPQHF. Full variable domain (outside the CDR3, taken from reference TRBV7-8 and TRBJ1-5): GAGVSQSPRYKVAKRGQDVALRCDPISGHVSLFWYQQALGQGPEFLTYFQNEAQLDKSGLPSDRFFAERPEGSVSTLKIQRTQQEDSAVYLCASSCENSYSNQPQHFGDGTRLSIL.

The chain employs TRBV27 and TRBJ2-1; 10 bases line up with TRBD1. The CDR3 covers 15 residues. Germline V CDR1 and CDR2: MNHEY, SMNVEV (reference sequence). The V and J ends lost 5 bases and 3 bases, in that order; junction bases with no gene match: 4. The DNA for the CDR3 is TGTGCCAGCAGTCACCGGGACAGGGGCTACAATGAGCAGTTCTTC. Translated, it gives CASSHRDRGYNEQFF.

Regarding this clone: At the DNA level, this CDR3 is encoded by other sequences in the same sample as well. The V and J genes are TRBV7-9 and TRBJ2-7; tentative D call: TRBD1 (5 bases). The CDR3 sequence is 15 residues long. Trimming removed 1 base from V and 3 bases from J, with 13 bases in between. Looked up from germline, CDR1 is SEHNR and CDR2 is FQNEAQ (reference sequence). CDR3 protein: CASSLEAGLSYEQYF. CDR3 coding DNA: TGTGCCAGCAGCTTAGAGGCAGGGTTAAGCTACGAGCAGTACTTC.